This TCR beta chain was sequenced in a study of graft-versus-host responses after intestinal transplantation (dated by TCRdb to 2020 to 2023). As for the study more broadly: The transplants that recipients received were multivisceral, liver-intestinal, or isolated intestinal. Of the roughly 24 intestinal transplant recipients enrolled in the cohort, one of whom was a retransplant, 3 patients without pretransplant specimens were excluded. Instead of going to the commercial service, samples from a few later patients were sequenced in-house on an Illumina MiSeq and processed with MiXCR. To identify alloreactive clones, pre-transplant mixed lymphocyte reaction products were sequenced and then compared with unstimulated pre-transplant donor and recipient T cells. Every recipient was given anti-thymocyte globulin induction, followed by roughly 3 years of maintenance tacrolimus and steroids. After intestinal transplantation, graft-versus-host and host-versus-graft alloreactive T cell clones were followed in the graft, circulation and bone marrow using bulk TCR-beta CDR3 sequencing. A peak of at least 4% donor T cells among recipient peripheral blood mononuclear cells was the definition used for donor T cell macrochimerism.

On the study overall, not on this receptor specifically: Early after transplant, peak levels of circulating GvH clones were found to be associated with declines in HvG clones. Conclusions were limited by the relatively low number and heterogeneity of intestinal transplant patients. GvH clones turned up in recipient bone marrow, with some appearing earlier in ileal mucosa or blood, a pattern consistent with an intestinal mucosal origin. Patients with donor T cell macrochimerism had high GvH to HvG T cell clonal ratios in their allografts.

The receptor library was made with the immunoSEQ multiplex PCR assay. For most patients, genomic DNA was isolated with the Qiagen DNeasy Blood and Tissue Kit and sent frozen to Adaptive Biotechnologies for TCR sequencing. For most patients, high-throughput TCR-beta CDR3 sequencing of genomic DNA was performed by Adaptive Biotechnologies. Regarding the original processing steps: Adaptive's ImmunoSEQ software was the source of the TCR sequencing data for about 20 patients, while a few other patients were processed with MiXCR and VDJtools. CD4 versus CD8 sorting errors were corrected by removing sequences found in both subsets at a frequency ratio below 5:1. CDR3 nucleotide sequences shared between donor and recipient were removed because the origin of such sequences could not be assigned. To count as alloreactive, a clone needed at least 2-fold expansion over unstimulated cells and a minimum CFSE-low frequency of 0.002% (template counts) or 0.001% (read counts). Mappable clones were those detected in sequenced pre-transplant spleen, lymph node, or MLR CFSE-low populations of the donor or recipient. The cumulative frequency of alloreactive clones was calculated as a percentage of all sequences, weighted by copy number. Imported from immuneACCESS, the table was reduced by TCRdb to in-frame sequences with V and J called. These copies leave out some clones; in studies compared against another copy, an unresolved V gene accounts for under half, and the cause of the remainder is not known. Clonal size and the V and J genes are those of that table, whereas D and trimming came from the DNA. The sample table lists thousands of clones, over 25% of them with a count of one. Jointly, the top ten make up about 5.7% of the sample.

The sample's time point label, decoded: cells obtained before transplantation from donor or recipient. In the mixed lymphocyte reactions, approximately 200,000 CFSE-labeled pre-transplant responders were plated with approximately 200,000 irradiated violet-dye-labeled stimulators and cultured for 6 days. Proliferating CD3+CD4+CFSE-low and CD3+CD8+CFSE-low responder cells were FACS-sorted on a BD Influx sorter after the mixed lymphocyte reaction. The junction shows trimming of 2 bases on V and 6 bases on J, plus 14 bases between the germline ends. The CDR3 numbers 14 residues from cysteine through phenylalanine. The only DNA kept is the CDR3, 42 bases in frame from the first base. CDR1 MDHEN and CDR2 SYDVKM were looked up in the germline V gene. Note on this clone: Within one base of it there is no much larger clone, and no base qualities were kept.

The clonotype originates from a human patient who received an intestinal transplant. Material: alloreactive CD4+ T cells from a mixed lymphocyte reaction culture, obtained before intestinal transplant. Read against the paper, the sample's cell subset or site label means: CFSE-low proliferating T cells sorted from approximately six-day pre-transplant mixed lymphocyte reaction (GvH or HvG direction). The V and J genes are TRBV28 and TRBJ2-7; 6 matching bases give a weak D call of TRBD1. The nucleotide sequence is TGTGCCAGCAGTTTAGGAGGAACAGGGTCCGAGCAGTACTTC. This codes for CASSLGGTGSEQYF. The full variable domain, with segments outside the CDR3 supplied by the reference TRBV28 and TRBJ2-7 proteins, appears as DVKVTQSSRYLVKRTGEKVFLECVQDMDHENMFWYRQDPGLGLRLIYFSYDVKMKEKGDIPEGYSVSREKKERFSLILESASTNQTSMYLCASSLGGTGSEQYFGPGTRLTVT.